This T cell receptor beta chain was recovered during a study of blood T cell repertoires in COVID-19. Per the authors' pipeline: Reference gene primer amplification gave estimated nucleated cell counts. The table came from immunoSEQ multiplex PCR; TCRdb's copy has only in-frame clones and leaves some out. V, J and clone size are those of that table, while D and trimming were read from the DNA. The sample records 44,000 or so clones, 55% to 75% being singletons. V shed 0 bases and J shed 14 bases, with 20 bases lying between them. Per germline, CDR1 SGHTA and CDR2 FQGNSA. CDR3 size: 15 residues. The clonotype comes from an elderly man with acute or convalescent COVID-19. J is TRBJ2-1 and V is TRBV7-2, with a possible D match to TRBD2 (7 bases). Sequencing was performed on peripheral blood. The CDR3 DNA reads TGTGCCAGCAGCTTAGCGATGGGGGGGACAAGCGAGAAGTTCTTC. This sequence encodes CASSLAMGGTSEKFF.